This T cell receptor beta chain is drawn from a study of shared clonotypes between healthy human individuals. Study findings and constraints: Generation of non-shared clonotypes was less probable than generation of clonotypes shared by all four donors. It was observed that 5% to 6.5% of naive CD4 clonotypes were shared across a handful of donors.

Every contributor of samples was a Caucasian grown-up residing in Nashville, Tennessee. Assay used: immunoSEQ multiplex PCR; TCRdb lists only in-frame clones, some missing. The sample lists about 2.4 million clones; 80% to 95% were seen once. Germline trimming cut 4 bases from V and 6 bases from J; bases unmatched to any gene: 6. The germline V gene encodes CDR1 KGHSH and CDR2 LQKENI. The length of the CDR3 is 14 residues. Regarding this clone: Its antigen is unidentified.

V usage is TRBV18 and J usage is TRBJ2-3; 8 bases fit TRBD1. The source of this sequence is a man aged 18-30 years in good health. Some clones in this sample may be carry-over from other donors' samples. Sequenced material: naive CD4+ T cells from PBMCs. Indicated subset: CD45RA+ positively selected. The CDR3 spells CASSLPRGQDTQYF. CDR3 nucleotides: TGTGCCAGCTCACTTCCCAGGGGGCAGGATACGCAGTATTTT.